This paragraph reports one T cell receptor beta chain. Its antigen is still unknown. This CDR3 is 14 amino acids long. The germline gives CDR1 SNHLY, CDR2 FYNNEI. V dropped 3 bases and J dropped 4 bases, with 10 bases sitting between them. This entry belongs to a study of cytomegalovirus exposure and HLA in healthy donors. Study-level points and caveats: Most TCR sequences were uncommon, yet certain public TCRs appeared in many donors. Association with HLA alleles at 0.05 false discovery rate was found for 16,951 TCR beta sequences in a later analysis.

PCR primers comprised 60 Vbeta and 13 Jbeta primers. The data were produced by immunoSEQ multiplex PCR, yet TCRdb's version contains in-frame clones alone and is incomplete. The data show around 140,000 clones, and the top ten clones hold around 1.5%. At collection, donors were nominally healthy, but unrecorded immune exposures were probable. The sample comprised PBMCs. The receptor was isolated from a woman in her thirties or forties in good health and CMV-seronegative. The rearrangement links TRBV2 to TRBJ1-5, with D perhaps matching TRBD1 (6 bases). In DNA form, the CDR3 reads TGTGCCAGCAGTGACCGGGGGGCGAATCAGCCCCAGCATTTT. It translates to CASSDRGANQPQHF.